This T cell receptor (beta chain) was profiled in a study of blood T cell repertoires in COVID-19. V was cut by 4 bases and J by 0 bases, with 13 bases left in between. Germline V gene lookup returns CDR1 SGDLS and CDR2 YYNGEE. This CDR3 spans 15 amino acids. Authors' methods: Estimated nucleated cell counts came from reference gene primer amplification. TCRdb's copy holds only in-frame clones and misses some; the assay was immunoSEQ multiplex PCR. V, J and clone size were drawn from that table, and D and trimming were deduced from the DNA. The sample carries around 150,000 clones, about 82% recorded once. In Cohort 3, a recovered donor had either two negative PCRs, clearance, or symptom resolution.

The chain is built from TRBV9 and TRBJ1-2; D ambiguous. The origin of this receptor is a woman aged 40 to 50 who had recovered from COVID-19. The sample was PBMCs or T cells enriched from blood (not recorded which). The CDR3 sequence: CASSPRLEANYGYTF. Here the CDR3 DNA reads TGTGCCAGCAGCCCTCGACTTGAAGCTAACTATGGCTACACCTTC.